This TCR beta chain appears in the sequencing data of a study of blood T cell repertoires in COVID-19. Overall study: COVID-19 samples from acute and convalescent phases originated in the United States, Italy and Spain. PBMCs, B-cell-depleted T cells, or T cells provided the cDNA or gDNA that made up the material.

In the study's own analysis: Scientists estimated how many nucleated cells there were by amplifying reference gene primers. Using immunoSEQ multiplex PCR, the repertoire was profiled, and TCRdb retains in-frame clones only, with some absent. The V and J calls and clone size come from that table; D and trimming were worked out from the DNA. The data hold just over 150,000 clones, with 65% to 90% observed a single time. The CDR3 has 15 residues. Germline CDR1 MDHEN, CDR2 SYDVKM. The V and J ends lost 6 bases and 6 bases, in that order; junction bases with no gene match: 7. In Seattle, patients joined the study during active infection and were tracked longitudinally.

V usage is TRBV28 and J usage is TRBJ2-2; 10 nucleotides match TRBD1. Sequencing was done on a sample of peripheral blood. The receptor was isolated from a woman aged 40 to 50 with COVID-19, enrolled during active disease. CDR3 DNA: TGTGCCAGCAGCCTGGACAGGGGGAGGGCCGGGGAGCTGTTTTTT. Its protein product is CASSLDRGRAGELFF.